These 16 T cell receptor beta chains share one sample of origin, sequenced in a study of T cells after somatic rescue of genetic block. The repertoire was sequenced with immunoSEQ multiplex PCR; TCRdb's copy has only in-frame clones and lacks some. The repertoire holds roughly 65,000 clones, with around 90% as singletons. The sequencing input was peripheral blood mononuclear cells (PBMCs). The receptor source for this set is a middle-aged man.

CDR3 DNA: TGCGCCAGCAGCCCCCCTGGCAGGGTCTCCTACGAGCAGTACTTC. Translation gives CASSPPGRVSYEQYF. The V gene is TRBV4-1, the J gene TRBJ2-7; possibly TRBD1 for D (5 bases). Germline CDR1 reads MGHRA; CDR2 reads YSYEKL. Trimming removed 4 bases from V and 0 bases from J, with 13 bases in between. The CDR3 runs 15 residues.

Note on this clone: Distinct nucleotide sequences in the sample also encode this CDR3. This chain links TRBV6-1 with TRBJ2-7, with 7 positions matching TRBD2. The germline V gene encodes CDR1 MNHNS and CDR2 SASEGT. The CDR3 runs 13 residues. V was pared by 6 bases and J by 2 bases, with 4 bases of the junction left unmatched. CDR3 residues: CASSGGRTYEQYF. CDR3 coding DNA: TGTGCCAGCAGCGGGGGGAGAACCTACGAGCAGTACTTC.

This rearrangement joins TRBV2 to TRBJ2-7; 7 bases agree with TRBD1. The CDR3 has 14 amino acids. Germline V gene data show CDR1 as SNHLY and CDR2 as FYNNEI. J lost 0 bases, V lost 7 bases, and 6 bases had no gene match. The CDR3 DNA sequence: TGTGCCAGCATCACCGGGACAGTCTCCTACGAGCAGTACTTC. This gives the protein CASITGTVSYEQYF. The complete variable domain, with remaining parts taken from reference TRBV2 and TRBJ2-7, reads EPEVTQTPSHQVTQMGQEVILRCVPISNHLYFYWYRQILGQKVEFLVSFYNNEISEKSEIFDDQFSVERPDGSNFTLKIRSTKLEDSAMYFCASITGTVSYEQYFGPGTRLTVT.

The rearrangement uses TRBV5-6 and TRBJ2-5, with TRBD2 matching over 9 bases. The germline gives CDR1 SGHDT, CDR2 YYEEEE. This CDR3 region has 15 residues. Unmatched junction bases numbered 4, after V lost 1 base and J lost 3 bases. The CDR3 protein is CASSLSTSGKETQYF. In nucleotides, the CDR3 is TGTGCCAGCAGCTTGTCGACTAGCGGTAAAGAGACCCAGTACTTC. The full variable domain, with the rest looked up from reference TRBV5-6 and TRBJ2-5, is DAGVTQSPTHLIKTRGQQVTLRCSPKSGHDTVSWYQQALGQGPQFIFQYYEEEERQRGNFPDRFSGHQFPNYSSELNVNALLLGDSALYLCASSLSTSGKETQYFGPGTRLLVL.

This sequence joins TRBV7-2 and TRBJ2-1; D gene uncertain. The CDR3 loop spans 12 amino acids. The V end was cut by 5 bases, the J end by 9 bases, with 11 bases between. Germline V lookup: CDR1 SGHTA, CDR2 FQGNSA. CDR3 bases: TGTGCCAGCAGCCAACTTGGTGGTGAGCAGTTCTTC. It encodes CASSQLGGEQFF. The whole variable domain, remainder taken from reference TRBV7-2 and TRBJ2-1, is GAGVSQSPSNKVTEKGKDVELRCDPISGHTALYWYRQSLGQGLEFLIYFQGNSAPDKSGLPSDRFSAERTGGSVSTLTIQRTQQEDSAVYLCASSQLGGEQFFGPGTRLTVL.

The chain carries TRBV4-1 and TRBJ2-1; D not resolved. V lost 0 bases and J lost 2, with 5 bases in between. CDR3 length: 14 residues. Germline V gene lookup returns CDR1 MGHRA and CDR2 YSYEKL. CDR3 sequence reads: CASSQDHAYNEQFF. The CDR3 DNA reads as TGCGCCAGCAGCCAAGATCACGCCTACAATGAGCAGTTCTTC.

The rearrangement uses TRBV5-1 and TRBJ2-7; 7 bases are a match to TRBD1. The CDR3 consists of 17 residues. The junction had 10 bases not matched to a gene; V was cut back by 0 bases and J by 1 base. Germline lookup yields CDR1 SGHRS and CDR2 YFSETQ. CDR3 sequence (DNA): TGCGCCAGCAGCTTGGGACTCACGGGACAGCCTTCCTACGAGCAGTACTTC. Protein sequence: CASSLGLTGQPSYEQYF. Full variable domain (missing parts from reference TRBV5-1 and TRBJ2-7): KAGVTQTPRYLIKTRGQQVTLSCSPISGHRSVSWYQQTPGQGLQFLFEYFSETQRNKGNFPGRFSGRQFSNSRSEMNVSTLELGDSALYLCASSLGLTGQPSYEQYFGPGTRLTVT.

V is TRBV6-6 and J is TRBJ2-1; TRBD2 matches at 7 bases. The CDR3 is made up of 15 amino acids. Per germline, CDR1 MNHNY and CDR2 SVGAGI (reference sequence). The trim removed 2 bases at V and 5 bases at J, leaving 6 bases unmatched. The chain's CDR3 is CASSYGLADNNEQFF. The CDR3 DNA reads TGTGCCAGCAGTTACGGCCTAGCGGATAACAATGAGCAGTTCTTC.

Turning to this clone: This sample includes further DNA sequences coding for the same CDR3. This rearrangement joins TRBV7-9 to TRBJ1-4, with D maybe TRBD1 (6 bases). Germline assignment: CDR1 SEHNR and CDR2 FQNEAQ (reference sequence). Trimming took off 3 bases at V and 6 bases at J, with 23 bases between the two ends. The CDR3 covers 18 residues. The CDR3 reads CASSFGKLRGAVDEKLFF. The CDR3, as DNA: TGTGCCAGCAGCTTTGGAAAGCTACGGGGGGCTGTAGATGAAAAACTGTTTTTT.

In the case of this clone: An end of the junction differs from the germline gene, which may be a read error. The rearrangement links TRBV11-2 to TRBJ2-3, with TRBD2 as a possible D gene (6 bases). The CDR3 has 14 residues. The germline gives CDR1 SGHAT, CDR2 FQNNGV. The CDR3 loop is CASSFDGSRDTQYF. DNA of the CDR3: TGTGCCAGCAGCTTTGACGGGAGCAGAGATACGCAGTATTTT.

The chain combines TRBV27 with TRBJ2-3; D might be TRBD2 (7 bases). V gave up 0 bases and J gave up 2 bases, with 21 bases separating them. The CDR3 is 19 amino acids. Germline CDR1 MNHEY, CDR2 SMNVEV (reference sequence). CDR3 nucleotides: TGTGCCAGCAGTTTATCGGGGTGGGGGGGCCTTGGAATCACAGATACGCAGTATTTT. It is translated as CASSLSGWGGLGITDTQYF.

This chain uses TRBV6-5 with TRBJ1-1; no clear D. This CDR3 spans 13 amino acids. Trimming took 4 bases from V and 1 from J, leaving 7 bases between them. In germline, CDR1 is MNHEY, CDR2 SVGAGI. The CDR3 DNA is TGTGCCAGCAGTTTAAATAGGAACACTGAAGCTTTCTTT. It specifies CASSLNRNTEAFF.

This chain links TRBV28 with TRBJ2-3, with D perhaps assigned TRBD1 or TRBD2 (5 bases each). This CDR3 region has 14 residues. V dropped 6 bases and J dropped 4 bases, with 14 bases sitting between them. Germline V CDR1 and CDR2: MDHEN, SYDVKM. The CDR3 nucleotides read TGTGCCAGCAGGGGGACCAAAAGCGCAGATACGCAGTATTTT. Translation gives CASRGTKSADTQYF.

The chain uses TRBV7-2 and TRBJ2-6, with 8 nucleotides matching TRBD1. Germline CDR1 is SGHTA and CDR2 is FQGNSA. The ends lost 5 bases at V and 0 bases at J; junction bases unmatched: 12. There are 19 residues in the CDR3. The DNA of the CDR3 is TGTGCCAGCAGCCATCTCCGGGACAGGCTCTTCTCTGGGGCCAACGTCCTGACTTTC. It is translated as CASSHLRDRLFSGANVLTF.

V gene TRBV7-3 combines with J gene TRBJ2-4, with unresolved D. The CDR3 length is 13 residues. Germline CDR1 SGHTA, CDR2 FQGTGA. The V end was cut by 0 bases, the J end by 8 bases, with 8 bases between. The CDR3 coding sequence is TGTGCCAGCAGCTTAACCCGAAGCGACATTCAGTACTTC. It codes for CASSLTRSDIQYF.

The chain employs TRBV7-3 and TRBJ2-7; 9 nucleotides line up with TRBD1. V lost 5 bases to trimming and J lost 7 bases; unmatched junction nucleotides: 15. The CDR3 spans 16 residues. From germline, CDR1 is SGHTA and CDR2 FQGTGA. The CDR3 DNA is TGTGCCAGCAGCCTCAGCGCGGGACAGGGAATCGGGGAGCAGTACTTC. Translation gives CASSLSAGQGIGEQYF.